This T cell receptor beta chain came from a study of blood T cell repertoires in COVID-19. About the research overall: Samples came from the United States, Italy and Spain, spanning acute and convalescent COVID-19. The cDNA or gDNA used as material had been derived from T cells, B-cell-depleted T cells, or PBMCs.

The data were produced by immunoSEQ multiplex PCR, yet TCRdb's version contains in-frame clones alone and is incomplete. The table has fewer than 65,000 clones, just under 85% seen once. Germline CDR1 reads SGHAT; CDR2 reads FQNNGV. This CDR3 has 14 residues. V lost 8 bases to trimming and J lost 7 bases; unmatched junction nucleotides: 7. The sequenced sample consisted of peripheral blood. This sequence joins TRBV11-2 and TRBJ2-2; TRBD2 matches at 10 bases. The receptor's source is a man aged 60 to 69 with acute or convalescent COVID-19. The CDR3 DNA is TGTGCCAGCCTTCGCAGCGGGGGGGTCGGGGAGCTGTTTTTT. It codes for CASLRSGGVGELFF.